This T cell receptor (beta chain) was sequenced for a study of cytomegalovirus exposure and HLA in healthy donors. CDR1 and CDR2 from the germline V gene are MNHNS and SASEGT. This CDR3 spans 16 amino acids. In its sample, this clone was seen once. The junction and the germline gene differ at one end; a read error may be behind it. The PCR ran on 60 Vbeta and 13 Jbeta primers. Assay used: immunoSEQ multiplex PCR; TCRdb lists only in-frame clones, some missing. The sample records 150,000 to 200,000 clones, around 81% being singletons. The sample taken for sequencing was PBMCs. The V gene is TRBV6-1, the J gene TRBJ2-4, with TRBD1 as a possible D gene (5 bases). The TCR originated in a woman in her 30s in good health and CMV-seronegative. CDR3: CASSGGRGAAKNSQYF. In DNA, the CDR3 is TGTGCCAGCAGTGGAGGTAGGGGCGCGGCCAAAAACAGTCAGTACTTC.